This T cell receptor beta chain comes out of a study of cytomegalovirus exposure and HLA in healthy donors. General observations from the study: Presence/absence results assume similar sequencing depth per donor, which may not hold.

With regard to this clone: Its specificity is not known.

The study ran its PCR with 60 Vbeta and 13 Jbeta primers. Authors' analysis steps: In a later analysis, about 9.9 million of 65 million to 90 million unique beta chains occurred in at least two donors. Profiled with immunoSEQ multiplex PCR; TCRdb holds only in-frame clones, not every one. The V and J calls and clone size are taken from that table; D and trimming were inferred from the DNA. This table has tens of thousands of clones, 70% to 85% appearing once. CDR1 is GTSNPN and CDR2 is SVGIG in the germline V gene (reference sequence). Trimming stripped 2 bases from V and 3 bases from J, with 14 bases between. The CDR3 extends over 14 amino acids.

The TCR was taken from a middle-aged man in good health and CMV-seronegative. The chain has TRBV30 and TRBJ2-7; tentatively, D is TRBD2 (5 bases). Source material: PBMCs. The chain's CDR3 is CAWSSQEVGYEQYF. CDR3 nucleotide sequence: TGTGCCTGGAGTTCGCAGGAGGTCGGCTACGAGCAGTACTTC. The full variable domain, its missing parts supplied by reference TRBV30 and TRBJ2-7, is SQTIHQWPATLVQPVGSPLSLECTVEGTSNPNLYWYRQAAGRGLQLLFYSVGIGQISSEVPQNLSASRPQDRQFILSSKKLLLSDSGFYLCAWSSQEVGYEQYFGPGTRLTVT.